A selection of T cell receptor beta chains follows, all from one sample in a study of early T cells in non-severe SARS-CoV-2 infection. TCRdb re-derived calls from the 5' RACE reads in MiXCR, one entry per CDR3 protein. Seen here are tens of thousands of distinct CDR3 sequences, approximately 9% observed once, and the top ten hold 17%. Input material: whole blood. These TCRs come from an adult who was a healthcare worker with PCR-confirmed SARS-CoV-2 infection or an uninfected control (not recorded which). CDR3s include the opening cysteine and the closing phenylalanine or tryptophan. D genes are given only for firm matches. Rows may omit the clone size; those that give it use once, few, many or a size class.

d_call	v_call	clone_size	j_call	cdr3_aa	cdr3_nt
-	TRBV3-1	-	TRBJ2-3	CASSQGSSNSPTDTQYF	TGTGCCAGCAGCCAAGGTAGCTCAAACTCCCCCACAGATACGCAGTATTTT
TRBD1	TRBV7-2	-	TRBJ1-3	CASSLGTGGRASGNTIYF	TGTGCCAGCAGCTTAGGGACAGGGGGTAGGGCATCTGGAAACACCATATATTTT
-	TRBV5-5	many	TRBJ2-2	CASSLKGVGNTGELFF	TGTGCCAGCAGCTTGAAAGGGGTTGGGAACACCGGGGAGCTGTTTTTT
TRBD1	TRBV20-1	few	TRBJ1-6	CSALGTGDSPLHF	TGCAGTGCGCTTGGGACAGGGGATTCACCCCTCCACTTT
-	TRBV27	-	TRBJ2-7	CASSSEAVGSFEQYF	TGTGCCAGCAGTTCGGAAGCAGTGGGAAGCTTCGAGCAGTACTTC
-	TRBV12-3/TRBV12-4	many	TRBJ2-7	CASSSPMAEDSYEQYF	TGTGCCAGCAGTTCCCCGATGGCGGAAGATTCGTACGAGCAGTACTTC
TRBD2	TRBV5-1	many	TRBJ2-3	CASSRGLADSTDTQYF	TGCGCCAGCAGCAGGGGACTAGCGGACTCCACAGATACGCAGTATTTT
TRBD1	TRBV7-6	many	TRBJ1-6	CASSPGTDNSPLHF	TGTGCCAGCAGCCCTGGGACAGACAATTCACCCCTCCACTTT
TRBD2	TRBV30	-	TRBJ2-3	CAWIRSGRADTQYF	TGTGCCTGGATTAGGAGCGGGAGGGCAGATACGCAGTATTTT
TRBD1	TRBV5-8	-	TRBJ1-2	CASSTGTGDDYGYTF	TGTGCCAGCAGCACAGGGACAGGGGATGACTATGGCTACACCTTC
-	TRBV7-9	many	TRBJ1-1	CASSSITEAFF	TGTGCCAGCAGCTCAATCACTGAAGCTTTCTTT
-	TRBV9	many	TRBJ2-3	CASSSRHYSTQYF	TGTGCCAGCAGCTCTCGACACTACTCCACGCAGTATTTT
-	TRBV29-1	few	TRBJ2-7	CSVEDMGVEQYF	TGCAGCGTTGAAGATATGGGGGTCGAGCAGTACTTC
TRBD2	TRBV3-1	few	TRBJ2-7	CASSQASGRPYEQYF	TGTGCCAGCAGCCAAGCTAGCGGGAGGCCCTACGAGCAGTACTTC
TRBD2	TRBV5-1	-	TRBJ2-7	CASSPGTSVFSYEQYF	TGCGCCAGCAGCCCCGGGACTAGCGTTTTCTCCTACGAGCAGTACTTC
-	TRBV7-9	few	TRBJ2-7	CASSLASGTHEQYF	TGTGCCAGCAGCTTAGCGTCGGGGACCCACGAGCAGTACTTC
TRBD1	TRBV27	-	TRBJ1-2	CASRGTGGTGYTF	TGTGCCAGCAGGGGGACAGGGGGCACCGGCTACACCTTC